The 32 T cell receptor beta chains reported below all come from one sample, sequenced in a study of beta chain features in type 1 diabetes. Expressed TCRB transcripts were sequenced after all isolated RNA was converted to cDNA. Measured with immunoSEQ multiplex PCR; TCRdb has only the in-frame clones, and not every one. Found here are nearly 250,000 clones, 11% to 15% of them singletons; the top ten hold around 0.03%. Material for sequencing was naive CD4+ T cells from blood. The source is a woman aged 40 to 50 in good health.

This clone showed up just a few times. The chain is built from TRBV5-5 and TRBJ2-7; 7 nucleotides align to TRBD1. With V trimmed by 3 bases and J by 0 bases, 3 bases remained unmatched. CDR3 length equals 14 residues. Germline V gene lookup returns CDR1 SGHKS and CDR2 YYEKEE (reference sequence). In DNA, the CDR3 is TGTGCCAGCAGCTCGGGACAGCTCTCCTACGAGCAGTACTTC. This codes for CASSSGQLSYEQYF. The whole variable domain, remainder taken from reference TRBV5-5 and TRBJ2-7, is DAGVTQSPTHLIKTRGQQVTLRCSPISGHKSVSWYQQVLGQGPQFIFQYYEKEERGRGNFPDRFSARQFPNYSSELNVNALLLGDSALYLCASSSGQLSYEQYFGPGTRLTVT.

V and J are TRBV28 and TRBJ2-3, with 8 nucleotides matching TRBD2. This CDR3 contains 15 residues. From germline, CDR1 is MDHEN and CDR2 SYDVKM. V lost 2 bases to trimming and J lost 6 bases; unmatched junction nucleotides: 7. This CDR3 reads CASSLPGGGFDTQYF. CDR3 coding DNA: TGTGCCAGCAGTTTACCGGGCGGGGGGTTTGATACGCAGTATTTT.

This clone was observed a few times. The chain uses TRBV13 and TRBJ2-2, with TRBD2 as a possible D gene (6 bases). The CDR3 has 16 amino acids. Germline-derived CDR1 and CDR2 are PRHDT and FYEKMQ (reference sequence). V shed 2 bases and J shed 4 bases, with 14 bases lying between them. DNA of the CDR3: TGTGCCAGCAGCTTACCCGGCGGGGTGGGCACCGGGGAGCTGTTTTTT. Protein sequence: CASSLPGGVGTGELFF.

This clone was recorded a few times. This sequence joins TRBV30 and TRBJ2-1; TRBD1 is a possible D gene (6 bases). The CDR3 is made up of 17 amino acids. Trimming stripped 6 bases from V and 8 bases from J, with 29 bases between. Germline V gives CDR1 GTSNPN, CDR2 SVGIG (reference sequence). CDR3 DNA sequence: TGTGCCTGCTACAGAGCTTCGGACAGCAAGTCCTGCGATGAGCAGTTCTTC. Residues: CACYRASDSKSCDEQFF.

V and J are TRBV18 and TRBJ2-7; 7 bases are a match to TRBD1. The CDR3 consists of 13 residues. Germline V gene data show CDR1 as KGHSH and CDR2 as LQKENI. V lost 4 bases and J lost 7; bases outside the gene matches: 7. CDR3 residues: CASSRTTGVEQYF. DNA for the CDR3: TGTGCCAGCTCACGAACAACAGGGGTTGAGCAGTACTTC.

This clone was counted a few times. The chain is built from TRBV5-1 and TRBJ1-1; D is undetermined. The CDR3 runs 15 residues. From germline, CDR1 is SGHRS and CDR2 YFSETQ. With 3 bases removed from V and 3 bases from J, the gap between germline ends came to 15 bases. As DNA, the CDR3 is TGCGCCAGCAGCTACGCACGGGGTGAGGACACTGAAGCTTTCTTT. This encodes CASSYARGEDTEAFF.

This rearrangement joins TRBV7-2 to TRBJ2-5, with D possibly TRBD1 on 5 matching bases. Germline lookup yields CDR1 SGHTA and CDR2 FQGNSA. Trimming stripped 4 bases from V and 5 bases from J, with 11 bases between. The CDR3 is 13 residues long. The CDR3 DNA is TGTGCCAGCAGCTCCAGGGCGTCGGAGACCCAGTACTTC. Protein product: CASSSRASETQYF.

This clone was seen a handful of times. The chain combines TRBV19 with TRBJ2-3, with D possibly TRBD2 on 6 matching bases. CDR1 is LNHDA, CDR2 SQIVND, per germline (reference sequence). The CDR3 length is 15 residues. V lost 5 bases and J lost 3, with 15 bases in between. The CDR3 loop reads CASSLRLVETDTQYF. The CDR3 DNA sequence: TGTGCCAGTAGTCTTAGACTAGTTGAGACAGATACGCAGTATTTT.

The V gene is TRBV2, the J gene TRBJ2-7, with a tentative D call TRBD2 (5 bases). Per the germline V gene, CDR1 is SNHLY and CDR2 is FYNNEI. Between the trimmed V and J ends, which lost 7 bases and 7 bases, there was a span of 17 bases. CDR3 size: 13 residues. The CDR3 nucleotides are TGTGCCAGCAACGGCTTACGGGAAGTGGAGCAGTACTTC. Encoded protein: CASNGLREVEQYF.

In nucleotides, the CDR3 is TGCGCCAGCAGCCGGGACACCGGTGAGCAGTTCTTC. The encoded protein is CASSRDTGEQFF. V usage is TRBV10-1 and J usage is TRBJ2-1; tentatively, D is TRBD1 (6 bases). This CDR3 is built from 12 residues. Trimming cost V 6 bases and J 9 bases, with 12 bases left between them. Germline values: CDR1 WNHNN, CDR2 SYGVQD (reference sequence).

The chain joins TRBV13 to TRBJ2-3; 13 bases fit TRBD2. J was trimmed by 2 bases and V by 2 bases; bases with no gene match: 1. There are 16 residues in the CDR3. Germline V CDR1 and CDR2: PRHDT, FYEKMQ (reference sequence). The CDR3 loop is CASSLTSGGDTDTQYF. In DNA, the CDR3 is TGTGCCAGCAGCTTAACTAGCGGGGGGGACACAGATACGCAGTATTTT.

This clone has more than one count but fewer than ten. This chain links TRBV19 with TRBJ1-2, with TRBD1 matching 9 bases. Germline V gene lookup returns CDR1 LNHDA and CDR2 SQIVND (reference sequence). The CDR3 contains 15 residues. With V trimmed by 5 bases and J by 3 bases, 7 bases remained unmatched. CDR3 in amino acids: CASSPGQGVYYGYTF. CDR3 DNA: TGTGCCAGTAGTCCGGGACAGGGAGTCTACTATGGCTACACCTTC. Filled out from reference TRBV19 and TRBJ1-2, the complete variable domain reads DGGITQSPKYLFRKEGQNVTLSCEQNLNHDAMYWYRQDPGQGLRLIYYSQIVNDFQKGDIAEGYSVSREKKESFPLTVTSAQKNPTAFYLCASSPGQGVYYGYTFGSGTRLTVV.

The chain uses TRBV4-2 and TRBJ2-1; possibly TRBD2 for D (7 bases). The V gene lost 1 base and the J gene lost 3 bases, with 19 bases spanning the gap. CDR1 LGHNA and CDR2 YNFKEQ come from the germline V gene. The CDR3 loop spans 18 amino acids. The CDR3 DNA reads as TGTGCCAGCAGCCAAGTGTTGGGGAGGGGGACGGACTACAATGAGCAGTTCTTC. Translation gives CASSQVLGRGTDYNEQFF.

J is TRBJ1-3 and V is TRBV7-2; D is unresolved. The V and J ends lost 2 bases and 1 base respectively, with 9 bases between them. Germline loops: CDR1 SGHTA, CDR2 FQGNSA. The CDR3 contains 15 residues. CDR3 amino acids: CASSLSFASGNTIYF. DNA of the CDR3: TGTGCCAGCAGCTTAAGCTTCGCGTCTGGAAACACCATATATTTT.

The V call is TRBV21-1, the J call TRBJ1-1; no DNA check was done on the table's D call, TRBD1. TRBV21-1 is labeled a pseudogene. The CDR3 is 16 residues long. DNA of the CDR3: TGTGCCAGCAGCAAAGGTCGCAGGGGGCGCCGGACTGAAGCTTTCTTT. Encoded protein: CASSKGRRGRRTEAFF.

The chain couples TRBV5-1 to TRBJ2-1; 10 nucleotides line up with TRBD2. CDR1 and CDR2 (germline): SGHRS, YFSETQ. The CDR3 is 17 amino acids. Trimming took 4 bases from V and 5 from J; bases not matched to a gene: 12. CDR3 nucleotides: TGCGCCAGCAGCCCAGGACTAGCGGACGTCTCGGACAATGAGCAGTTCTTC. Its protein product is CASSPGLADVSDNEQFF.

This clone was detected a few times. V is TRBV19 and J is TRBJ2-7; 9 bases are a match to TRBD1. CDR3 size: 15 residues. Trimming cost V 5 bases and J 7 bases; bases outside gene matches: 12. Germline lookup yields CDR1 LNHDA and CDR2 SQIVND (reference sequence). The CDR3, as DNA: TGTGCCAGTAGTGCGACCGGGACAGGGTTGAGAGAGCAGTACTTC. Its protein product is CASSATGTGLREQYF.

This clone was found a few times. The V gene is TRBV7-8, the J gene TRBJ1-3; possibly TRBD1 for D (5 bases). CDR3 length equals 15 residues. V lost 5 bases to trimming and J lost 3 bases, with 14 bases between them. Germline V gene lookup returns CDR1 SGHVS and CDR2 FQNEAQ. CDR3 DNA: TGTGCCAGCAGCCCAGAGTCGGGACTTGGAAACACCATATATTTT. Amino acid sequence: CASSPESGLGNTIYF.

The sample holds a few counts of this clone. The CDR3 nucleotides are TGTGCCAGCAGCTTAGCTGGTGGGACAGGGACTGAAGCTTTCTTT. Translating it yields CASSLAGGTGTEAFF. This chain uses TRBV7-9 with TRBJ1-1, with 9 bases identical to TRBD1. Germline CDR1 reads SEHNR; CDR2 reads FQNEAQ (reference sequence). J lost 5 bases, V lost 0 bases, and 4 bases had no gene match. The CDR3 is 15 residues long.

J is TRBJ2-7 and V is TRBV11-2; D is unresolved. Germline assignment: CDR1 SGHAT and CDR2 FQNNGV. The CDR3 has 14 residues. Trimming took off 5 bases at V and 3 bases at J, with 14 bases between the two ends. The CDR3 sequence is CASSPQTSGYEQYF. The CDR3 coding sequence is TGTGCCAGCAGCCCACAGACCTCCGGCTACGAGCAGTACTTC. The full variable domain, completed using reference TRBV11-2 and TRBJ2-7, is EAGVAQSPRYKIIEKRQSVAFWCNPISGHATLYWYQQILGQGPKLLIQFQNNGVVDDSQLPKDRFSAERLKGVDSTLKIQPAKLEDSAVYLCASSPQTSGYEQYFGPGTRLTVT.

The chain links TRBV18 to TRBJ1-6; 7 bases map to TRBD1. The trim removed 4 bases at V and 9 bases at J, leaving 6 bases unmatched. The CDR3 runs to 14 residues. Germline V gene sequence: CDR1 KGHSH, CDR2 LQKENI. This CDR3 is CASSQQGESSPLHF. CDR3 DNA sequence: TGTGCCAGCTCACAGCAGGGGGAAAGTTCACCCCTCCACTTT.

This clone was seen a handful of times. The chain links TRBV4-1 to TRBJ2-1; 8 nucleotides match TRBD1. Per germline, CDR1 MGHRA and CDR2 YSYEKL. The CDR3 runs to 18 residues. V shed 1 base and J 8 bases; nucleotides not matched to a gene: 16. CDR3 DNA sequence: TGCGCCAGCAGCCAAGCCCAGCTTGGGACAGGTAATATCCATGAGCAGTTCTTC. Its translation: CASSQAQLGTGNIHEQFF.

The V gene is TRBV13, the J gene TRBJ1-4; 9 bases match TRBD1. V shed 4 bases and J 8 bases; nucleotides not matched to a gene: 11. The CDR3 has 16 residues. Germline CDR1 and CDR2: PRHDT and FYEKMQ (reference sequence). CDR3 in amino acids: CASSSPLGTGSEKLFF. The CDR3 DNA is TGTGCCAGCAGCTCCCCCCTTGGGACAGGGAGCGAAAAACTGTTTTTT.

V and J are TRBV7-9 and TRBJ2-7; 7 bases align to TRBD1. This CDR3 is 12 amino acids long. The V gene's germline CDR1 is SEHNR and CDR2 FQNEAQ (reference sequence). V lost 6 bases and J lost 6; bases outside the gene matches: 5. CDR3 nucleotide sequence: TGTGCCAGCAGATCGGACAGGTTCGAGCAGTACTTC. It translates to CASRSDRFEQYF.

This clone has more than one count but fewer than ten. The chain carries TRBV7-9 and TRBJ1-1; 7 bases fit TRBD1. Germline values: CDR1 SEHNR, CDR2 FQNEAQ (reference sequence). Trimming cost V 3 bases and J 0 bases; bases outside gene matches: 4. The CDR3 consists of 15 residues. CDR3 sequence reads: CASSLATGLNTEAFF. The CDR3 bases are TGTGCCAGCAGCTTGGCGACAGGGCTGAACACTGAAGCTTTCTTT.

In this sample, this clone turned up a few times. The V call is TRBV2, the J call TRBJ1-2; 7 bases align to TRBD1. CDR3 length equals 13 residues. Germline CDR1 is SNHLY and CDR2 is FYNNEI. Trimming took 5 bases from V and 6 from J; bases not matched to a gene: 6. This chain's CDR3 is CASSPTGEDGYTF. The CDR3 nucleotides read TGTGCCAGCAGTCCCACAGGGGAGGATGGCTACACCTTC.

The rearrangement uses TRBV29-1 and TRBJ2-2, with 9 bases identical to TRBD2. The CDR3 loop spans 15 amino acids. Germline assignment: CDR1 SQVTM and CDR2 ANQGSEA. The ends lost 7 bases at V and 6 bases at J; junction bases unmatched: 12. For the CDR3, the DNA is TGCAGCGCCGTAGTGGGCGGGGGGGCCTCCGGGGAGCTGTTTTTT. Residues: CSAVVGGGASGELFF.

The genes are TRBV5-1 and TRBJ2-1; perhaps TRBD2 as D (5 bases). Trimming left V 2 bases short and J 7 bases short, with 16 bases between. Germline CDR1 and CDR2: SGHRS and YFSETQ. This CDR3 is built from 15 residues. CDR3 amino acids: CASSFGSGGANEQFF. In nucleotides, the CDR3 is TGCGCCAGCAGCTTTGGTTCAGGAGGAGCGAATGAGCAGTTCTTC.

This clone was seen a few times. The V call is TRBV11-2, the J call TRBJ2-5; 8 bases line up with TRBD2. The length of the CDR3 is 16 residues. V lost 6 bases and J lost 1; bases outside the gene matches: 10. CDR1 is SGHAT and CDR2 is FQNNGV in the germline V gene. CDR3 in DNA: TGTGCCAGCAGATACGGGGCGGGGGGTCTCCAAGAGACCCAGTACTTC. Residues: CASRYGAGGLQETQYF.

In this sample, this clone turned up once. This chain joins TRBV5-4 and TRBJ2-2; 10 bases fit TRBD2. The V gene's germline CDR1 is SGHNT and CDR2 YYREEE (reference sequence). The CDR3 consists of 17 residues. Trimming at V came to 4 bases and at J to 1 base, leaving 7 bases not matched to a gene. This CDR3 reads CASSLAGDAKNTGELFF. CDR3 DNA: TGTGCCAGCAGCCTAGCGGGGGACGCCAAGAACACCGGGGAGCTGTTTTTT.

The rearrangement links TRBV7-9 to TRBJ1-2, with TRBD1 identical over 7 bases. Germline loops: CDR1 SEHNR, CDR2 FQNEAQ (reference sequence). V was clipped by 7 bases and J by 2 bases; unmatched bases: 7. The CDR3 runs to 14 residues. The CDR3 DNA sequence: TGTGCCAGCACCACGGACAGGATAAACTATGGCTACACCTTC. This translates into CASTTDRINYGYTF.

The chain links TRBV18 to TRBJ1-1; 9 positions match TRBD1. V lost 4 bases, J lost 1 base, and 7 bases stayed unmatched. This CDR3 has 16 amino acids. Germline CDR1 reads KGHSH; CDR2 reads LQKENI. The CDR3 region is CASSLRTGESNTEAFF. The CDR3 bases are TGTGCCAGCTCACTCCGGACAGGGGAGTCGAACACTGAAGCTTTCTTT.